The rows below give T cell receptor beta chains drawn from one sample of a study of cytomegalovirus exposure and HLA in healthy donors. TCRdb's copy holds only in-frame clones and misses some; the assay was immunoSEQ multiplex PCR. The sample lists 200,000 or so clones, approximately 80% occurring once. Sequences were obtained from PBMCs. These receptors were taken from a young woman in good health and CMV-seropositive. Each CDR3 is given with its conserved first and last residue. D genes are given only for firm matches. Rows may omit the clone size; those that give it use once, few, many or a size class.

CDR3	DNA	D	V	J	size
CASSERGNQPQHF	TGTGCCAGCAGTGAACGGGGGAATCAGCCCCAGCATTTT	-	TRBV6-1	TRBJ1-5	-
CASSEGLHRNTGELFF	TGTGCCAGCAGTGAAGGTCTCCACAGGAACACCGGGGAGCTGTTTTTT	-	TRBV6-1	TRBJ2-2	-
CASTGGSANTQYF	TGCGCCAGCACAGGGGGCTCTGCGAATACGCAGTATTTT	TRBD1	TRBV10-2	TRBJ2-3	-
CASSPNPYSNQPQHF	TGTGCCAGCTCACCAAATCCTTATAGCAATCAGCCCCAGCATTTT	-	TRBV18	TRBJ1-5	few
CASSDRRGNTEAFF	TGTGCCAGTAGTGATCGCAGGGGGAACACTGAAGCTTTCTTT	-	TRBV19	TRBJ1-1	few
CAWSRGPEAFF	TGTGCCTGGAGTAGGGGGCCGGAGGCTTTCTTT	TRBD1	TRBV30	TRBJ1-1	-
CASSSMDRGQETQYF	TGTGCCAGCAGCTCGATGGACAGGGGGCAGGAGACCCAGTACTTC	TRBD1	TRBV11-2	TRBJ2-5	-
CASSRTGTMDEQFF	TGTGCCAGTAGCCGGACAGGTACCATGGATGAGCAGTTCTTC	TRBD1	TRBV19	TRBJ2-1	-
CASSQVTTGGNTDTQYF	TGCGCCAGCAGCCAAGTGACCACAGGGGGAAACACAGATACGCAGTATTTT	TRBD1	TRBV4-1	TRBJ2-3	-
CASSLSGTSGDTDTQYF	TGTGCCAGCAGCCTCTCCGGGACTAGCGGTGACACAGATACGCAGTATTTT	TRBD2	TRBV2	TRBJ2-3	-
CASSTRDRGYGYTF	TGTGCCAGCAGCACCCGGGACAGGGGCTATGGCTACACCTTC	TRBD1	TRBV9	TRBJ1-2	-
CASSGFGRRLSGANVLTF	TGTGCCAGCAGCGGGTTCGGGAGGAGACTCTCTGGGGCCAACGTCCTGACTTTC	TRBD2	TRBV7-8	TRBJ2-6	-
CSGRQGSATGELFF	TGCAGCGGACGTCAGGGGTCGGCCACCGGGGAGCTGTTTTTT	-	TRBV29-1	TRBJ2-2	once
CASSQPGQGFGYTF	TGTGCCAGCAGCCAACCGGGACAGGGGTTCGGCTACACCTTC	TRBD1	TRBV28	TRBJ1-2	-
CAGEGYAGGGYNEQFF	TGTGCTGGAGAGGGTTATGCAGGGGGCGGATACAATGAGCAGTTCTTC	TRBD1	TRBV30	TRBJ2-1	few
CASSLSGWGGRVTQYF	TGTGCCAGCAGCTTATCGGGATGGGGGGGCCGTGTTACGCAGTATTTT	-	TRBV7-3	TRBJ2-3	-
CASSQGPQETQYF	TGTGCCAGCAGCCAGGGGCCCCAAGAGACCCAGTACTTC	-	TRBV11-1	TRBJ2-5	-
CASNEGAGNTIYF	TGCGCCAGCAATGAGGGGGCAGGAAACACCATATATTTT	TRBD1	TRBV23-1	TRBJ1-3	-
CASQKTRVGGYQGNIQYF	TGTGCCAGTCAAAAGACCCGGGTTGGGGGGTATCAGGGAAACATTCAGTACTTC	-	TRBV2	TRBJ2-4	few
CASSLAGQSSYNSPLHF	TGTGCCAGCAGCTTAGCGGGACAGAGCTCCTATAATTCACCCCTCCACTTT	TRBD1	TRBV7-2	TRBJ1-6	-
CATQVDRGSEAFF	TGTGCCACTCAGGTAGATCGGGGATCTGAAGCTTTCTTT	-	TRBV2	TRBJ1-1	-
CASSQPGTVTEAFF	TGTGCCAGCAGCCAACCCGGGACAGTCACTGAAGCTTTCTTT	TRBD1	TRBV4-2	TRBJ1-1	-
CASSPITLAGAPQETQYF	TGTGCCAGCAGCCCGATAACCCTAGCGGGGGCCCCCCAAGAGACCCAGTACTTC	TRBD2	TRBV5-4	TRBJ2-5	once
CASSQDSAGQGLDYGYTF	TGCGCCAGCAGCCAAGATTCGGCGGGACAGGGACTTGACTATGGCTACACCTTC	TRBD1	TRBV4-3	TRBJ1-2	-
CASLYETDTEAFF	TGTGCCAGCCTGTACGAAACGGACACTGAAGCTTTCTTT	-	TRBV7-9	TRBJ1-1	-
CASIPQVTATEAFF	TGTGCCAGTATCCCTCAAGTGACAGCGACTGAAGCTTTCTTT	-	TRBV6-5	TRBJ1-1	-
CASSLERGSYNSPLHF	TGTGCCAGCAGCTTGGAAAGGGGCTCCTATAATTCACCCCTCCACTTT	-	TRBV5-4	TRBJ1-6	few
CASSSWTGLGADTQYF	TGTGCCAGCAGTTCGTGGACAGGGTTGGGGGCAGATACGCAGTATTTT	TRBD1	TRBV6-5	TRBJ2-3	-
CASSLYSSYEQYF	TGTGCCAGCAGCTTATACAGCTCCTACGAGCAGTACTTC	-	TRBV7-9	TRBJ2-7	-
CASSLDHTYNEQFF	TGTGCCAGCAGCTTGGATCACACCTACAATGAGCAGTTCTTC	-	TRBV5-5	TRBJ2-1	few
CASSVVGGADEQYF	TGTGCCAGCAGTGTGGTCGGGGGGGCCGACGAGCAGTACTTC	TRBD2	TRBV2	TRBJ2-7	-
CASSLGLAANEQFF	TGCGCCAGCAGCTTGGGACTAGCGGCGAATGAGCAGTTCTTC	TRBD2	TRBV5-1	TRBJ2-1	-
CASEDSSRPQHF	TGTGCCAGCGAAGACAGTTCGCGGCCCCAGCATTTT	-	TRBV6-1	TRBJ1-5	-
CASSRIAGGGETQYF	TGTGCCAGCAGCCGGATAGCGGGGGGAGGAGAGACCCAGTACTTC	TRBD2	TRBV7-2	TRBJ2-5	-
CASSISRDNEQFF	TGTGCCAGTAGTATAAGTCGGGACAATGAGCAGTTCTTC	-	TRBV19	TRBJ2-1	few
CASSFRGQGYGELFF	TGTGCCAGCAGTTTCCGGGGACAGGGGTACGGGGAGCTGTTTTTT	TRBD1	TRBV6-5	TRBJ2-2	few
CASSPLVHNQPQHF	TGTGCCAGTTCCCCGTTGGTACACAATCAGCCCCAGCATTTT	-	TRBV19	TRBJ1-5	-
CASSPPTLVRNTEAFF	TGTGCCAGCTCACCACCCACCCTAGTTCGAAACACTGAAGCTTTCTTT	-	TRBV18	TRBJ1-1	-
CASSESSGGAYNEQFF	TGCGCCAGCAGTGAATCTAGCGGGGGGGCCTACAATGAGCAGTTCTTC	TRBD2	TRBV10-2	TRBJ2-1	few
CASSQDRETGRYGYTF	TGTGCCAGCAGCCAAGATCGGGAGACAGGGAGGTATGGCTACACCTTC	TRBD1	TRBV4-2	TRBJ1-2	-
CASSFKGDAEAFF	TGTGCCAGCAGTTTCAAGGGAGACGCTGAAGCTTTCTTT	-	TRBV6-6	TRBJ1-1	medium-sized
CASSEAQGRHEQYF	TGTGCCAGCAGTGAAGCGCAGGGGAGACACGAGCAGTACTTC	-	TRBV6-1	TRBJ2-7	-
CASSVSGGALGGELFF	TGTGCCAGCAGCGTTAGCGGGGGGGCCTTAGGCGGGGAGCTGTTTTTT	TRBD2	TRBV9	TRBJ2-2	-
CATSNLAGDRTDTQYF	TGTGCCACCAGCAACCTAGCGGGGGACCGCACAGATACGCAGTATTTT	TRBD2	TRBV15	TRBJ2-3	-
CASSRADTQYF	TGTGCCAGCAGCAGGGCAGATACGCAGTATTTT	-	TRBV27	TRBJ2-3	-
CASRNMMEKTQYF	TGTGCCAGCAGAAACATGATGGAGAAGACCCAGTACTTC	-	TRBV6-5	TRBJ2-5	-
CASSLLLAGAYNEQFF	TGTGCCAGCAGCTTGCTCCTAGCGGGAGCGTACAATGAGCAGTTCTTC	TRBD2	TRBV11-2	TRBJ2-1	-
CASRSTGGAYGYTF	TGTGCCAGCAGATCTACAGGGGGAGCCTATGGCTACACCTTC	TRBD1	TRBV28	TRBJ1-2	-
CAWSLVGSQAFF	TGTGCCTGGAGTCTGGTTGGGAGCCAAGCTTTCTTT	-	TRBV30	TRBJ1-1	once
CASSDSEGAPRFF	TGTGCCAGCAGTGACTCGGAGGGGGCCCCCCGGTTCTTC	-	TRBV6-4	TRBJ2-1	few
CASSSDSFSGNTIYF	TGTGCCAGCAGCTCTGACAGCTTCTCTGGAAACACCATATATTTT	-	TRBV9	TRBJ1-3	-